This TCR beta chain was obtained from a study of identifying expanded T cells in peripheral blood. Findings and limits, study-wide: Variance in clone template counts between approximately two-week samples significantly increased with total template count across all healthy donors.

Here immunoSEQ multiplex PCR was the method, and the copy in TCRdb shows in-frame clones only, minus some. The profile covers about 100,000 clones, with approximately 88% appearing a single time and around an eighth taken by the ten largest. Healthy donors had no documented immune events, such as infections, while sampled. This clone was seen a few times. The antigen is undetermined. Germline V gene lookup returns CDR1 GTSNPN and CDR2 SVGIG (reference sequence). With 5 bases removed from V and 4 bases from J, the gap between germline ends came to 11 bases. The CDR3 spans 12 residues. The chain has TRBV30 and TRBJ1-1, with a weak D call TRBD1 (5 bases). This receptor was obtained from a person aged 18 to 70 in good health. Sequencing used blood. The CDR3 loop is CAWGTVGTEAFF. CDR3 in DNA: TGTGCCTGGGGGACCGTGGGCACTGAAGCTTTCTTT.